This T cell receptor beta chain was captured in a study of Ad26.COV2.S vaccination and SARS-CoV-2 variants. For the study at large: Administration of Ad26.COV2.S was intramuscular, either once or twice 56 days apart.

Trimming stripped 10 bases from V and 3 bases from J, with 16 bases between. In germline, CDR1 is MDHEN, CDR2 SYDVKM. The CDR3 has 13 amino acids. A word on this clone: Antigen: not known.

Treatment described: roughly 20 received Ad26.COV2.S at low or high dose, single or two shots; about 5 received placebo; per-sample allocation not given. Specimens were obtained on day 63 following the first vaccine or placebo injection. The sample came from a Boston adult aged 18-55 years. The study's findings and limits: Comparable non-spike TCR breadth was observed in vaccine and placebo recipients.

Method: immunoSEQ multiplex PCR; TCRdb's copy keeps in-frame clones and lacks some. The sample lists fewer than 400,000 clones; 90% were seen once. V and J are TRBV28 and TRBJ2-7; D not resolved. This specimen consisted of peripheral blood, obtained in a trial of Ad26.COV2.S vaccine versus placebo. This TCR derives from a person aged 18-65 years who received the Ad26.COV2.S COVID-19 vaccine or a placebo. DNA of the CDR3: TGTGCCACCCTAGTAAAGCTAAACTACGAGCAGTACGTC. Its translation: CATLVKLNYEQYV.